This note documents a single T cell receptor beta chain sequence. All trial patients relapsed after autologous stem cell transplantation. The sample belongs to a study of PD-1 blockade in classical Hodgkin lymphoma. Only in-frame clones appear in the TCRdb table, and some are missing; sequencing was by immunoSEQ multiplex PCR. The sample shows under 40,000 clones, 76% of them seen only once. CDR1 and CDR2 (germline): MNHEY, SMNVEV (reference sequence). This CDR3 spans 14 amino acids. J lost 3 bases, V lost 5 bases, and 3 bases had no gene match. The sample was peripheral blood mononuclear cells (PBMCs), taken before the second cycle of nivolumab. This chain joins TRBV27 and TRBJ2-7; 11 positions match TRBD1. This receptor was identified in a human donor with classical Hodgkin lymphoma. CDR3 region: CASSPGTGGYEQYF. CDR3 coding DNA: TGTGCCAGCAGTCCCGGGACAGGGGGCTACGAGCAGTACTTC.